This section outlines one TCR beta chain sequence together with its context. This record comes from a study of T cell changes during pregnancy in multiple sclerosis. TCRdb keeps only in-frame clones here, not all; method: immunoSEQ multiplex PCR. The sample yields over 85,000 clones, approximately 90% seen once. CDR1 and CDR2 from the germline V gene are MGHDK and SYGVNS. Trimming removed 0 bases from V and 3 bases from J; junction bases left unmatched: 3. CDR3 size: 16 residues. This sequence was found in a female donor in good health, enrolled as a control in a pregnancy study. This sample comprised peripheral blood, obtained in the second trimester of pregnancy. This sequence joins TRBV25-1 and TRBJ2-3; 10 bases match TRBD1. DNA of the CDR3: TGTGCCAGCAGTGAATATGGGGGACAGGGGACAGATACGCAGTATTTT. Its protein is CASSEYGGQGTDTQYF.